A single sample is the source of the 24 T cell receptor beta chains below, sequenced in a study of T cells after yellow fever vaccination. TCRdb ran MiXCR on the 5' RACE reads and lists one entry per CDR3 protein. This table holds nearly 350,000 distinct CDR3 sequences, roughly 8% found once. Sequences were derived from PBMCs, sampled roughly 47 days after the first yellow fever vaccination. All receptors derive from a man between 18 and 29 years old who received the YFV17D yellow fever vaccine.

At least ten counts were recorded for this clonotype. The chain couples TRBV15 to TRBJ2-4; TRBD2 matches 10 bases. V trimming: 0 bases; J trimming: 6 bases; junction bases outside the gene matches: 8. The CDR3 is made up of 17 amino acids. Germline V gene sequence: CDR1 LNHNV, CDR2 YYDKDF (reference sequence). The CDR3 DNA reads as TGTGCCACCAGCAGAGATGGGTCTAGCGGGGGCCGAAACATTCAGTACTTC. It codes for CATSRDGSSGGRNIQYF.

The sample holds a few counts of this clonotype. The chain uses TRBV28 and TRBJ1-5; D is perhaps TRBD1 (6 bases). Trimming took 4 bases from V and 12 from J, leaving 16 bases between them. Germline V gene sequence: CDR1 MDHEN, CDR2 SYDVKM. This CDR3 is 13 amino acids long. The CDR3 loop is CASSSTGAERQHF. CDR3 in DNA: TGTGCCAGCAGTTCCACGGGGGCCGAGCGCCAGCATTTT.

Here the CDR3 DNA reads TGCGCCAGCAGCTTCGCACAGGGGGGCTACGAGCAGTACTTC. It encodes CASSFAQGGYEQYF. The chain links TRBV5-1 to TRBJ2-7; 8 nucleotides align to TRBD1. Germline V lookup: CDR1 SGHRS, CDR2 YFSETQ. Trimming took 2 bases from V and 3 from J; bases not matched to a gene: 4. The CDR3 covers 14 residues.

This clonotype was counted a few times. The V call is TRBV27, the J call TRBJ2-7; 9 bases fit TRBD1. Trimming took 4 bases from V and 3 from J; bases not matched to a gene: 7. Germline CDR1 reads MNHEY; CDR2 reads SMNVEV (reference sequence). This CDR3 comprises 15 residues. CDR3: CASSSRTGENYEQYF. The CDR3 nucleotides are TGTGCCAGCAGTTCGAGGACAGGGGAAAACTACGAGCAGTACTTC.

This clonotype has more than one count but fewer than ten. Here the CDR3 reads CASSPERAQGYTF. DNA for the CDR3: TGTGCCAGCTCACCGGAAAGGGCGCAGGGCTACACCTTC. The chain combines TRBV18 with TRBJ1-2; no reliable D call. The germline V gene has CDR1 KGHSH and CDR2 LQKENI. The CDR3 length is 13 residues. V was shortened by 3 bases and J by 8 bases, with 13 bases between the two germline ends.

The CDR3 here is CASSYSGLITGELFF. DNA for the CDR3: TGTGCCAGCAGTTACTCGGGACTAATAACCGGGGAGCTGTTTTTT. The chain joins TRBV6-5 to TRBJ2-2; 7 bases line up with TRBD2. Germline CDR1 and CDR2: MNHEY and SVGAGI. J lost 5 bases, V lost 0 bases, and 3 bases had no gene match. The CDR3 runs to 15 residues.

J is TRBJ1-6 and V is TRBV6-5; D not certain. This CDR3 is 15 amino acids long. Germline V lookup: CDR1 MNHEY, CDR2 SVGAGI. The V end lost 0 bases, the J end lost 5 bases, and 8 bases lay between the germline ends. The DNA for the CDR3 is TGTGCCAGCAGTTACTCGACGAGACATAATTCACCCCTCCACTTT. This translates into CASSYSTRHNSPLHF.

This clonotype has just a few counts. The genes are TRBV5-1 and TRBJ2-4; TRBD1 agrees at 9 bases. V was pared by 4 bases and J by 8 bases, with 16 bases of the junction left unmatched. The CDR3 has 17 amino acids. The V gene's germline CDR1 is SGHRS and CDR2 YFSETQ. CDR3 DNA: TGCGCCAGCAGCGCCGGACAGGGGACACCTAGAATGGACATTCAGTACTTC. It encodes CASSAGQGTPRMDIQYF.

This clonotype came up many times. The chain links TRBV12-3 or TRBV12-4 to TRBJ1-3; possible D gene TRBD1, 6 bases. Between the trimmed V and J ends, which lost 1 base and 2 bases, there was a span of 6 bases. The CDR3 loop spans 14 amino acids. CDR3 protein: CASSLGTAGNTIYF. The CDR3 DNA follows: TGTGCCAGCAGTTTAGGGACAGCTGGAAACACCATATATTTT.

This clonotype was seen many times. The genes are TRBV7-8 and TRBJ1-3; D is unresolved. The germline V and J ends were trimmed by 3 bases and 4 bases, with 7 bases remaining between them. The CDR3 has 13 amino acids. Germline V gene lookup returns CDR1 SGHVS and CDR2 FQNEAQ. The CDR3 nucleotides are TGTGCCAGCAGCTTCTTGGAAGGAAACACCATATATTTT. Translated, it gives CASSFLEGNTIYF.

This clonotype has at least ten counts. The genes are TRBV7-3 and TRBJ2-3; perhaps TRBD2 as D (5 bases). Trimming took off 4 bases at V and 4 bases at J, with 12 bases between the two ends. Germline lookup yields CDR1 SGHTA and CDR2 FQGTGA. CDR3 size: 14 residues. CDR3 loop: CASSSGLTSDTQYF. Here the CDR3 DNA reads TGTGCCAGCAGCTCCGGACTTACCTCAGATACGCAGTATTTT. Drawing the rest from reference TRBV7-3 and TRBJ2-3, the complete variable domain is GAGVSQTPSNKVTEKGKYVELRCDPISGHTALYWYRQSLGQGPEFLIYFQGTGAADDSGLPNDRFFAVRPEGSVSTLKIQRTERGDSAVYLCASSSGLTSDTQYFGPGTRLTVL.

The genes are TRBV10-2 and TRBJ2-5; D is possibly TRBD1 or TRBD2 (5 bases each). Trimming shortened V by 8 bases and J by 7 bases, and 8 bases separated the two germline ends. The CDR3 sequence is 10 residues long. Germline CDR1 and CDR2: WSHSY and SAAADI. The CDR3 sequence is CASGGVTQYF. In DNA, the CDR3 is TGCGCCAGCGGGGGTGTGACCCAGTACTTC.

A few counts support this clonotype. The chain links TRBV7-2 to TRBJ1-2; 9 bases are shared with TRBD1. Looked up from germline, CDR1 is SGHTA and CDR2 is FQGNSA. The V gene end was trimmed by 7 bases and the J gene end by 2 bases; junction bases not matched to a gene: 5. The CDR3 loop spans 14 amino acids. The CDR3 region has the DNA TGTGCCAGCAACCCGACAGGGGGGAACTATGGCTACACCTTC. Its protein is CASNPTGGNYGYTF.

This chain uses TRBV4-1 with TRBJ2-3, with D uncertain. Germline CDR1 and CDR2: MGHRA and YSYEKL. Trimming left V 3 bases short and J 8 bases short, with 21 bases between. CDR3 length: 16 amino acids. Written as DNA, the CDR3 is TGCGCCAGCAGCCAGCCCGTAGCATCCCCCCGAGCTACGCAGTATTTT. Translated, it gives CASSQPVASPRATQYF.

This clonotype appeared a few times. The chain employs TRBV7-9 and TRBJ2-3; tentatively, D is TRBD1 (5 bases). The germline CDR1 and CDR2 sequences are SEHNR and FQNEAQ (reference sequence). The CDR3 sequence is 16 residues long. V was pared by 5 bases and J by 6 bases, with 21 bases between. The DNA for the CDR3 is TGTGCCAGCAGCGGATCTTCGGGTCCAGGGCCTGATACGCAGTATTTT. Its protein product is CASSGSSGPGPDTQYF.

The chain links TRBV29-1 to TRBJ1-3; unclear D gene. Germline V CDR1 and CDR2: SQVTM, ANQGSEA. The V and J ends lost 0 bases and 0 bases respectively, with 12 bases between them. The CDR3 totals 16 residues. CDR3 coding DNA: TGCAGCGTTGAAGAGCGCCGGCTTACCTCTGGAAACACCATATATTTT. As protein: CSVEERRLTSGNTIYF.

CDR3 in amino acids: CASSRGTSGGGSYNEQFF. Here the CDR3 DNA reads TGTGCCAGCAGTCGCGGGACTAGCGGGGGGGGTTCCTACAATGAGCAGTTCTTC. This sequence joins TRBV6-5 and TRBJ2-1; 16 bases are shared with TRBD2. The CDR3 is made up of 18 amino acids. Trimming removed 5 bases from V and 1 base from J; junction bases left unmatched: 5. Per germline, CDR1 MNHEY and CDR2 SVGAGI.

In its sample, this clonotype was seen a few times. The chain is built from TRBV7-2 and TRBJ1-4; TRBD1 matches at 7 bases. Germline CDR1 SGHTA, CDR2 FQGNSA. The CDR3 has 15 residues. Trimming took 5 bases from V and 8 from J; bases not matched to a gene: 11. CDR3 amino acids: CASSDRGGLGEKLFF. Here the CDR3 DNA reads TGTGCCAGCAGCGATAGAGGGGGCCTGGGGGAAAAACTGTTTTTT.

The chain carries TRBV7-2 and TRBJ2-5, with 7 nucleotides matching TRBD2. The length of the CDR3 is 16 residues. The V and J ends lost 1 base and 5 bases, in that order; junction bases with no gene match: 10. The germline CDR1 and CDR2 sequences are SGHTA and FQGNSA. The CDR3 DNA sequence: TGTGCCAGCAGCTTAGGGGGCAGCGGGGTACGTGAGACCCAGTACTTC. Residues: CASSLGGSGVRETQYF.

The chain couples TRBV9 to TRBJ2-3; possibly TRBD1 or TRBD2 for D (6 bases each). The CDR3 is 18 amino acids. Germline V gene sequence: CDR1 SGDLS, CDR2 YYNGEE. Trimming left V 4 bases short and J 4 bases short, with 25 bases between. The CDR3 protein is CASSSPYDGGPNPDTQYF. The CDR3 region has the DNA TGTGCCAGCAGCTCCCCCTACGACGGGGGCCCGAACCCAGATACGCAGTATTTT.

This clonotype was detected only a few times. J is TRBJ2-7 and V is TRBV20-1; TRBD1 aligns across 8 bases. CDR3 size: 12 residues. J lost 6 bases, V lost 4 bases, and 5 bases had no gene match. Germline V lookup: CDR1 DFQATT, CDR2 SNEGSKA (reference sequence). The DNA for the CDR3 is TGCAGTGCTATAGGACAGGGAGGCGAGCAGTACTTC. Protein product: CSAIGQGGEQYF.

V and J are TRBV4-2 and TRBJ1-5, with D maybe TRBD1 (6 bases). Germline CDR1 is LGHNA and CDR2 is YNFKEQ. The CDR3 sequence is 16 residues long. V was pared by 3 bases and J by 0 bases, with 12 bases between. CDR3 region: CASSQQQGYSNQPQHF. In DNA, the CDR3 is TGTGCCAGCAGCCAGCAACAGGGATATAGCAATCAGCCCCAGCATTTT.

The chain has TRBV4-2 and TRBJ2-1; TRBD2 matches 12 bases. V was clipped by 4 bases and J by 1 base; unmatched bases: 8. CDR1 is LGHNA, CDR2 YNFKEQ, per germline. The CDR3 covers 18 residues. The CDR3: CASSRSSGGARSYNEQFF. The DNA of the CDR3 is TGTGCCAGCAGCCGATCTAGCGGGGGGGCCAGATCCTACAATGAGCAGTTCTTC.

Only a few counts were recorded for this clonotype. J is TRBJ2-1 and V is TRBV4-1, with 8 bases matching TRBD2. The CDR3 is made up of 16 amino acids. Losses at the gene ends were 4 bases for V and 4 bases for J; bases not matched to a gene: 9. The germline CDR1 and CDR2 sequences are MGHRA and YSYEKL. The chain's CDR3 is CASSLIDSGEYNEQFF. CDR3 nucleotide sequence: TGCGCCAGCAGCCTGATAGATAGCGGGGAGTACAATGAGCAGTTCTTC.